This T cell receptor beta chain was documented in a study of CD8 T cells in ankylosing spondylitis. Trimming took 6 bases from V and 4 from J, leaving 18 bases between them. Germline values: CDR1 MNHEY, CDR2 SMNVEV (reference sequence). This CDR3 contains 15 residues. TCRdb processed the 5' RACE reads anew with MiXCR; each CDR3 protein has one entry. The sample lists 250,000 to 400,000 distinct CDR3 sequences; more than 9% were seen once. This clonotype was observed a handful of times. The rearrangement uses TRBV27 and TRBJ2-5, with D perhaps assigned TRBD1 or TRBD2 (5 bases each). The source is a female donor with ankylosing spondylitis or in good health (not recorded which). Sequencing used blood, either unsorted or a sorted T cell fraction (not recorded which). The CDR3 DNA follows: TGTGCCAGCAGCTTTCAGGGACCCTCCCCAGAGACCCAGTACTTC. This gives the protein CASSFQGPSPETQYF.